This TCR beta chain was observed in a study of T cell repertoires in cytomegalovirus infection. TCRdb passed the reads through MiXCR, listing each CDR3 protein once. The sample shows a few hundred thousand distinct CDR3 sequences, 30% to 35% of them seen only once. Looked up from germline, CDR1 is SEHNR and CDR2 is FQNEAQ (reference sequence). Trimming took off 4 bases at V and 13 bases at J, with 16 bases between the two ends. The CDR3 totals 12 residues. This clonotype was seen more than once but under ten times. The antigen remains undetermined. The sequencing used cultured PBMCs, collected from culture after CMV antigen stimulation. This clonotype was obtained from a human donor in good health (CMV status not recorded). Some clones in this sample may be carry-over from other donors' samples. The V and J genes are TRBV7-9 and TRBJ2-5; D is ambiguous. The chain's CDR3 is CASSSGDVQGYF. The CDR3, as DNA: TGTGCCAGCAGCTCGGGCGACGTGCAAGGGTACTTC.